The 15 T cell receptor beta chains below were found in one sample sequenced in a study of blood T cell repertoires in COVID-19 (dated by TCRdb to the early 2020s). Library prep was done by the immunoSEQ multiplex PCR assay. In its TCRdb copy, this immuneACCESS table keeps in-frame sequences only and misses some clones. Where compared with another copy, unresolved V genes explain less than half of these, and the others have no known cause. For this sample the table gives a few hundred thousand clones, of which roughly 89% were detected only once. The top ten constitute roughly 6.2% of the sample. Sequenced: peripheral blood. The receptors originated from a man between 60 and 75 years old who had recovered from COVID-19.

In its sample, this clone was seen once. This rearrangement joins TRBV9 to TRBJ1-1, with no clear D. The CDR3 covers 15 residues. In germline, CDR1 is SGDLS, CDR2 YYNGEE. The V and J ends lost 2 bases and 3 bases respectively, with 14 bases between them. CDR3 sequence reads: CASSVSPAGDTEAFF. In DNA, the CDR3 is TGTGCCAGCAGCGTCAGCCCCGCAGGCGACACTGAAGCTTTCTTT.

The chain combines TRBV2 with TRBJ2-7, with a tentative D call TRBD1 (6 bases). The CDR3 runs 13 residues. CDR1 SNHLY and CDR2 FYNNEI come from the germline V gene. V lost 8 bases to trimming and J lost 0 bases, with 11 bases between them. The CDR3 DNA reads TGTGCCAGCGGGGAGACAGGCTCCTACGAGCAGTACTTC. This gives the protein CASGETGSYEQYF. Full variable domain (missing parts from reference TRBV2 and TRBJ2-7): EPEVTQTPSHQVTQMGQEVILRCVPISNHLYFYWYRQILGQKVEFLVSFYNNEISEKSEIFDDQFSVERPDGSNFTLKIRSTKLEDSAMYFCASGETGSYEQYFGPGTRLTVT.

The genes are TRBV5-4 and TRBJ2-7; TRBD1 aligns across 7 bases. The CDR3 has 14 residues. Per the germline V gene, CDR1 is SGHNT and CDR2 is YYREEE (reference sequence). The J segment lost 5 bases and the V segment lost 5 bases, leaving 10 bases of the junction unmatched. Here the CDR3 reads CASSPTGPPDEQYF. In DNA form, the CDR3 reads TGTGCCAGCAGTCCGACAGGGCCGCCGGACGAGCAGTACTTC.

In DNA form, the CDR3 reads TGTGCCAGCAGCCGTCGGACAATCCAAGAGACCCAGTACTTC. This codes for CASSRRTIQETQYF. This chain connects TRBV7-9 to TRBJ2-5; D is possibly TRBD1 (5 bases). V lost 5 bases to trimming and J lost 1 base, with 11 bases between them. The CDR3 totals 14 residues. Germline V gene data show CDR1 as SEHNR and CDR2 as FQNEAQ (reference sequence).

This clone was recorded once. The chain has TRBV4-2 and TRBJ2-3; 14 positions agree with TRBD2. Losses at the gene ends were 0 bases for V and 3 bases for J; bases not matched to a gene: 5. Germline CDR1 and CDR2: LGHNA and YNFKEQ. This CDR3 contains 18 residues. Here the CDR3 reads CASSQEFRTSGGTDTQYF. The CDR3 nucleotides are TGTGCCAGCAGCCAAGAATTTAGGACTAGCGGGGGGACAGATACGCAGTATTTT.

The table lists this clone with a count of one. V usage is TRBV6-5 and J usage is TRBJ1-4, with TRBD1 as a possible D gene (6 bases). This CDR3 region has 15 residues. Germline CDR1 and CDR2: MNHEY and SVGAGI. Between the trimmed V and J ends, which lost 2 bases and 5 bases, there was a span of 12 bases. This chain's CDR3 is CASSYRSRGNEKLFF. CDR3 nucleotides: TGTGCCAGCAGTTACAGGTCGAGGGGGAATGAAAAACTGTTTTTT.

This clone turned up a few times. The gene calls are TRBV5-8 and TRBJ1-2, with D perhaps matching TRBD1 (6 bases). The CDR3 has 15 amino acids. Germline CDR1 is SGHTS and CDR2 is YDEGEE. The V end lost 2 bases, the J end lost 5 bases, and 16 bases lay between the germline ends. The CDR3 nucleotides read TGTGCCAGCAGCTTACCCCGGGACACCTTATATGGCTACACCTTC. Amino acids: CASSLPRDTLYGYTF.

This rearrangement joins TRBV30 to TRBJ1-1; weak D call: TRBD1 (5 bases). The CDR3 is 14 amino acids. The V and J ends lost 3 bases and 3 bases respectively, with 14 bases between them. The germline CDR1 and CDR2 sequences are GTSNPN and SVGIG (reference sequence). Written as DNA, the CDR3 is TGTGCCTGGAGGGCCGACAGTCCGGACACTGAAGCTTTCTTT. As protein: CAWRADSPDTEAFF.

The chain links TRBV27 to TRBJ2-1; TRBD2 matches at 16 bases. CDR3 length equals 18 residues. The germline V gene has CDR1 MNHEY and CDR2 SMNVEV (reference sequence). Losses at the gene ends were 5 bases for V and 2 bases for J; bases not matched to a gene: 6. The DNA of the CDR3 is TGTGCCAGCAGTATTACGGGACTAGCGGGAGGGCCCTACAATGAGCAGTTCTTC. Its translation is CASSITGLAGGPYNEQFF.

This clone was recorded once. V usage is TRBV6-1 and J usage is TRBJ2-7; D not certain. The CDR3 is made up of 18 amino acids. The V end was cut by 0 bases, the J end by 3 bases, with 21 bases between. Germline CDR1 and CDR2: MNHNS and SASEGT. For the CDR3, the DNA is TGTGCCAGCAGTGAAGCGCTTTTTGGTGCTAACGCTGACTACGAGCAGTACTTC. The encoded protein is CASSEALFGANADYEQYF.

This chain connects TRBV6-5 to TRBJ1-1, with 7 bases lining up with TRBD1. With 6 bases clipped from V and 1 base from J, the junction kept 2 bases outside the gene matches. Germline assignment: CDR1 MNHEY and CDR2 SVGAGI. The CDR3 consists of 13 residues. CDR3 in amino acids: CASRDRENTEAFF. The CDR3 nucleotides are TGTGCCAGCAGAGACAGGGAGAACACTGAAGCTTTCTTT.

This clone showed up just once. The V call is TRBV7-3, the J call TRBJ2-5; D remains ambiguous. In germline, CDR1 is SGHTA, CDR2 FQGTGA. Trimming left V 5 bases short and J 5 bases short, with 12 bases between. This CDR3 is built from 13 residues. The CDR3 spells CASSPGDGETQYF. CDR3 coding DNA: TGTGCCAGCAGCCCCGGCGACGGGGAGACCCAGTACTTC. The entire variable domain, with the rest obtained from reference TRBV7-3 and TRBJ2-5, is as follows: GAGVSQTPSNKVTEKGKYVELRCDPISGHTALYWYRQSLGQGPEFLIYFQGTGAADDSGLPNDRFFAVRPEGSVSTLKIQRTERGDSAVYLCASSPGDGETQYFGPGTRLLVL.

The chain recombines TRBV14 with TRBJ2-5; TRBD1 is a possible D gene (6 bases). Trimming shortened V by 6 bases and J by 7 bases, and 15 bases separated the two germline ends. The germline CDR1 and CDR2 sequences are SGHDN and FVKESK. The CDR3 loop spans 13 amino acids. CDR3 amino acids: CASSLGALRTQYF. Written as DNA, the CDR3 is TGTGCCAGCAGTTTGGGGGCTTTACGGACCCAGTACTTC.

This clone was counted a few times. The rearrangement joins TRBV6-6 to TRBJ1-2, with 7 bases lining up with TRBD1. Germline CDR1 MNHNY, CDR2 SVGAGI (reference sequence). This CDR3 region has 13 residues. Losses at the gene ends were 6 bases for V and 8 bases for J; bases not matched to a gene: 9. The CDR3: CASSPQGGYGYTF. CDR3 in DNA: TGTGCCAGCAGCCCCCAGGGGGGATACGGCTACACCTTC.

The rearrangement joins TRBV10-3 to TRBJ2-1; 8 nucleotides agree with TRBD2. The CDR3 spans 17 residues. The V gene end was trimmed by 3 bases and the J gene end by 4 bases; junction bases not matched to a gene: 11. The V gene's germline CDR1 is ENHRY and CDR2 SYGVKD. The chain's CDR3 is CAISDPELRGVYNEQFF. DNA of the CDR3: TGTGCCATCAGTGACCCAGAACTGCGGGGGGTTTACAATGAGCAGTTCTTC.